These 19 T cell receptor beta chains were sequenced from one sample in a study of shared clonotypes between healthy human individuals. Terminally differentiated effector memory CD45RA+ cells were excluded from the naive CD8 cells, which were CD45RO-negative and positively selected for CCR7. Assay: immunoSEQ multiplex PCR; the TCRdb copy retains only in-frame clones and omits some. Of about 820,000 clones in the sample, 92% are singletons; the top ten hold around 24%. Material: naive CD8+ T cells sorted from blood. These receptors were taken from a man aged 25 to 40 in good health.

The chain carries TRBV11-2 and TRBJ2-7; D is ambiguous. V lost 0 bases and J lost 0, with 12 bases in between. Germline CDR1 is SGHAT and CDR2 is FQNNGV. CDR3 size: 16 residues. This CDR3 reads CASSLDIPPGSYEQYF. The DNA of the CDR3 is TGTGCCAGCAGCTTAGATATCCCACCGGGCTCCTACGAGCAGTACTTC.

V usage is TRBV5-1 and J usage is TRBJ2-7; 10 bases map to TRBD2. V dropped 0 bases and J dropped 4; count of bases not matched to a gene: 7. This CDR3 is built from 16 residues. Per the germline V gene, CDR1 is SGHRS and CDR2 is YFSETQ. As DNA, the CDR3 is TGCGCCAGCAGCTTGGAGCTAGCGGGAGAGGGTTACGAGCAGTACTTC. Its protein is CASSLELAGEGYEQYF.

As to this clone: Other nucleotide sequences in the sample specify the same CDR3. V gene TRBV29-1 combines with J gene TRBJ2-1; 12 nucleotides match TRBD2. Trimming took 1 base from V and 7 from J; bases not matched to a gene: 2. The CDR3 extends over 14 amino acids. Germline CDR1 and CDR2: SQVTM and ANQGSEA. CDR3 in amino acids: CSVEGLAGENEQFF. The CDR3 DNA reads TGCAGCGTTGAAGGACTAGCGGGAGAAAATGAGCAGTTCTTC.

The chain uses TRBV4-1 and TRBJ2-3; perhaps TRBD2 as D (5 bases). The V gene lost 0 bases and the J gene lost 2 bases, with 6 bases spanning the gap. Germline CDR1 and CDR2: MGHRA and YSYEKL. The CDR3 loop spans 14 amino acids. CDR3 residues: CASSQEDFTDTQYF. CDR3 DNA sequence: TGCGCCAGCAGCCAAGAGGACTTCACAGATACGCAGTATTTT.

The chain employs TRBV27 and TRBJ2-1; no clear D gene. The V end lost 2 bases, the J end lost 2 bases, and 10 bases lay between the germline ends. Per germline, CDR1 MNHEY and CDR2 SMNVEV (reference sequence). This CDR3 region has 15 residues. The CDR3 reads CASSLRPSAYNEQFF. The CDR3 DNA reads TGTGCCAGCAGTTTACGGCCCAGCGCCTACAATGAGCAGTTCTTC.

This chain connects TRBV6-5 to TRBJ2-5; D is uncertain. Germline CDR1 reads MNHEY; CDR2 reads SVGAGI. The V end was cut by 6 bases, the J end by 5 bases, with 16 bases between. This CDR3 spans 14 amino acids. CDR3 sequence (DNA): TGTGCCAGCAGCCTAGGTGAAGCCTACGAGACCCAGTACTTC. Its protein is CASSLGEAYETQYF.

The CDR3: CASSSPRDNYGYTF. The DNA for the CDR3 is TGTGCCAGCAGTTCCCCCCGGGACAACTATGGCTACACCTTC. J is TRBJ1-2 and V is TRBV27, with D possibly being TRBD1 (5 bases). This CDR3 has 14 residues. The V end lost 4 bases, the J end lost 2 bases, and 11 bases lay between the germline ends. Per the germline V gene, CDR1 is MNHEY and CDR2 is SMNVEV (reference sequence).

The chain is built from TRBV28 and TRBJ2-7, with TRBD1 as a possible D gene (5 bases). The V gene's germline CDR1 is MDHEN and CDR2 SYDVKM. CDR3 length: 10 residues. Trimming took 5 bases from V and 6 from J, leaving 5 bases between them. CDR3 nucleotide sequence: TGTGCCAGCAGTGACAGCGAGCAGTACTTC. It specifies CASSDSEQYF.

The chain has TRBV5-4 and TRBJ2-1; TRBD1 matches at 12 bases. The germline gives CDR1 SGHNT, CDR2 YYREEE (reference sequence). The V and J ends lost 4 bases and 12 bases, in that order; junction bases with no gene match: 14. The CDR3 extends over 16 amino acids. The CDR3 region has the DNA TGTGCCAGCAGCGTAGGGGGACAGGGGGCCGCGGGTGTGCAGTTCTTC. Its protein product is CASSVGGQGAAGVQFF.

This chain connects TRBV4-3 to TRBJ2-7; 8 bases are a match to TRBD2. The V gene end was trimmed by 2 bases and the J gene end by 4 bases; junction bases not matched to a gene: 4. CDR1 is LGHNA and CDR2 is YSLEER in the germline V gene. The CDR3 consists of 14 residues. CDR3 in DNA: TGCGCCAGCAGCCAATTTAGCGGGGCATACGAGCAGTACTTC. As protein: CASSQFSGAYEQYF.

The chain has TRBV19 and TRBJ2-2, with D perhaps matching TRBD2 (5 bases). Looked up from germline, CDR1 is LNHDA and CDR2 is SQIVND (reference sequence). The CDR3 is 16 amino acids. Trimming pared 3 bases from V and 3 bases from J, leaving 14 bases between. CDR3 in DNA: TGTGCCAGTAGTATTGGCTCCGGGAAGTACACCGGGGAGCTGTTTTTT. Protein: CASSIGSGKYTGELFF.

J is TRBJ2-3 and V is TRBV11-2; unclear D gene. With 5 bases removed from V and 4 bases from J, the gap between germline ends came to 7 bases. This CDR3 is built from 12 residues. The germline V gene has CDR1 SGHAT and CDR2 FQNNGV. In nucleotides, the CDR3 is TGTGCCAGCAGCGGGTTGGCAGATACGCAGTATTTT. Translated, it gives CASSGLADTQYF.

The V gene is TRBV2, the J gene TRBJ2-3, with TRBD2 identical over 8 bases. The CDR3 totals 14 residues. The germline V gene has CDR1 SNHLY and CDR2 FYNNEI. The V gene end was trimmed by 9 bases and the J gene end by 4 bases; junction bases not matched to a gene: 9. CDR3 DNA: TGTGCCAGAGAGACCAGCGGGAGTGCAGATACGCAGTATTTT. Its translation is CARETSGSADTQYF. The variable domain in full, with the rest retrieved from reference TRBV2 and TRBJ2-3, is EPEVTQTPSHQVTQMGQEVILRCVPISNHLYFYWYRQILGQKVEFLVSFYNNEISEKSEIFDDQFSVERPDGSNFTLKIRSTKLEDSAMYFCARETSGSADTQYFGPGTRLTVL.

This chain connects TRBV11-2 to TRBJ2-2; no firm D call. The CDR3 loop spans 14 amino acids. Germline CDR1 SGHAT, CDR2 FQNNGV. V was clipped by 7 bases and J by 4 bases, with 13 bases between them. The chain's CDR3 is CASMPFQATGELFF. CDR3 DNA sequence: TGTGCCAGCATGCCCTTCCAGGCCACCGGGGAGCTGTTTTTT. Looking up the rest from reference TRBV11-2 and TRBJ2-2 gives the full variable domain: EAGVAQSPRYKIIEKRQSVAFWCNPISGHATLYWYQQILGQGPKLLIQFQNNGVVDDSQLPKDRFSAERLKGVDSTLKIQPAKLEDSAVYLCASMPFQATGELFFGEGSRLTVL.

The chain carries TRBV7-9 and TRBJ2-1, with 10 nucleotides matching TRBD2. This CDR3 comprises 15 residues. Losses at the gene ends were 5 bases for V and 4 bases for J; bases not matched to a gene: 5. Germline values: CDR1 SEHNR, CDR2 FQNEAQ (reference sequence). The CDR3 spells CASSRAGGSYNEQFF. The DNA for the CDR3 is TGTGCCAGCAGCCGAGCGGGAGGGTCGTACAATGAGCAGTTCTTC.

V is TRBV2 and J is TRBJ1-4, with D possibly being TRBD1 (5 bases). The CDR3 runs to 16 residues. From germline, CDR1 is SNHLY and CDR2 FYNNEI. V lost 2 bases and J lost 7, with 17 bases in between. CDR3 DNA: TGTGCCAGCAGTGAAAGGTTTCAGGGACGAATTGAAAAACTGTTTTTT. Amino acids: CASSERFQGRIEKLFF.

The V call is TRBV9, the J call TRBJ2-1, with 7 bases aligning to TRBD1. The CDR3 has 17 residues. CDR1 SGDLS and CDR2 YYNGEE come from the germline V gene. J was trimmed by 5 bases and V by 3 bases; bases with no gene match: 14. The CDR3 spells CASSEHRGVVADNEQFF. CDR3 DNA: TGTGCCAGCAGCGAGCACAGGGGCGTAGTGGCGGACAATGAGCAGTTCTTC.

The J gene is TRBJ2-7, the V gene TRBV6-1; 7 bases fit TRBD1. The CDR3 length is 15 residues. The germline gives CDR1 MNHNS, CDR2 SASEGT. V shed 6 bases, J shed 6 bases, and the junction held 14 bases outside the gene matches. The CDR3 loop is CASSLRQGSTFEQYF. DNA for the CDR3: TGTGCCAGCAGCCTAAGACAGGGATCAACTTTCGAGCAGTACTTC.

The chain combines TRBV5-1 with TRBJ2-3; 8 bases match TRBD2. This CDR3 has 18 amino acids. The germline gives CDR1 SGHRS, CDR2 YFSETQ. The V and J ends lost 1 base and 1 base, in that order; junction bases with no gene match: 11. The CDR3 DNA sequence: TGCGCCAGCAGCTTGAATCCCTCTGCGGGAGGACGCACAGATACGCAGTATTTT. Its translation is CASSLNPSAGGRTDTQYF.